This is a list of T cell receptor beta chains from one sample in a study of T cell responses to AZD1222 COVID-19 vaccine. Clones were sequenced by immunoSEQ multiplex PCR, and TCRdb holds only the in-frame ones, with some missing. This repertoire shows fewer than 130,000 clones, about 95% found once; its top ten account for 2.9%. The sequencing here drew on peripheral blood, taken 28 days after the second AZD1222 dose. These receptors originate from an adult who received the AZD1222 COVID-19 vaccine. CDR3s leave out the opening cysteine and the closing phenylalanine or tryptophan. Each record gives: J gene, V gene, CDR3 length, D gene, CDR3 protein. A D gene is named only where the DNA matches it firmly.

J gene: TRBJ1-6; V gene: TRBV2; CDR3 length: 11; D gene: TRBD1; CDR3 protein: ARGQGVDSPLH
J gene: TRBJ1-2; V gene: TRBV6-4; CDR3 length: 14; D gene: .; CDR3 protein: ASSDSGSGPRYGYT
J gene: TRBJ1-3; V gene: TRBV2; CDR3 length: 12; D gene: TRBD1; CDR3 protein: ARTSGGGGNTIY
J gene: TRBJ2-1; V gene: TRBV19; CDR3 length: 17; D gene: TRBD2; CDR3 protein: ASSTSPPLVAGFYNEQF
J gene: TRBJ2-7; V gene: TRBV10-2; CDR3 length: 13; D gene: .; CDR3 protein: ARRPPGRVTYEQY
J gene: TRBJ2-1; V gene: TRBV15; CDR3 length: 12; D gene: TRBD1; CDR3 protein: ATSRVERGREQF
J gene: TRBJ1-1; V gene: TRBV19; CDR3 length: 10; D gene: .; CDR3 protein: ASSIGQTEAF
J gene: TRBJ2-1; V gene: TRBV27; CDR3 length: 14; D gene: TRBD2; CDR3 protein: ASSLISGTSFTEQF
J gene: TRBJ1-2; V gene: TRBV29-1; CDR3 length: 12; D gene: TRBD1; CDR3 protein: SVYRTGRIYGYT
J gene: TRBJ2-7; V gene: TRBV11-2; CDR3 length: 12; D gene: .; CDR3 protein: ASSYSPVGYEQY